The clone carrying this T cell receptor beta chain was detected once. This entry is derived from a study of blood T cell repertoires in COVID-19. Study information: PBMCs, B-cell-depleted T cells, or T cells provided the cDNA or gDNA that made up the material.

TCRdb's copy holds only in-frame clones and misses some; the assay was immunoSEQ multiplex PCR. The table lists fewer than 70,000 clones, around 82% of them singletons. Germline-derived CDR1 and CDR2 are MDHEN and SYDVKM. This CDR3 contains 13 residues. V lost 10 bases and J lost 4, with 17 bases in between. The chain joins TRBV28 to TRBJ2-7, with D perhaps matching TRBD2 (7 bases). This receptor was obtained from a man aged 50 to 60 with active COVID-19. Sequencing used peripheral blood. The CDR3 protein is CATTRGGPYEQYF. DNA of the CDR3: TGTGCCACCACGAGGGGGGGTCCTTACGAGCAGTACTTC.